This T cell receptor beta chain was recorded in a study of chemoradiotherapy in HPV16-positive cancers. Between the trimmed V and J ends, which lost 4 bases and 3 bases, there was a span of 14 bases. The CDR3 covers 15 residues. Looked up from germline, CDR1 is SGHTA and CDR2 is FQGNSA. This clone showed up just once. Its antigen is not identified. General study results and limits: Only two HPV16-positive patients supplied the functional HPV-specificity definition. Better recurrence-free survival went with HPV-responsive T-cell expansion in HPV16-positive patients. Candidate HPV-specific clones and E7-related TCR motifs grew in tumor during treatment.

Profiling relied on immunoSEQ multiplex PCR, and the TCRdb table lists in-frame clones only, not all of them. Found here are around 30,000 clones, approximately 92% of them singletons; the top ten hold 3.6%. This TCR was sampled from a human donor with HPV-associated anogenital cancer. The V and J genes are TRBV7-2 and TRBJ2-3; D uncertain. The sequenced sample was blood, obtained from a patient who underwent chemoradiotherapy. CDR3 coding DNA: TGTGCCAGCAGCTCCGCGAGTGGCCGGACAGATACGCAGTATTTT. Its protein is CASSSASGRTDTQYF.